The source of this T cell receptor (beta chain) is a study of CD8 T cells in ankylosing spondylitis. Study-wide points: Disease-linked clones proved CD8+ and comparatively uncommon in peripheral blood. In the blood and synovial fluid of reactive arthritis, some motif variants had been previously reported.

This clonotype was detected ten times or more. Its antigen remains unidentified. Each CDR3 protein is one row after TCRdb ran MiXCR on the 5' RACE reads. Among about 130,000 distinct CDR3 sequences listed, more than 5.5% were seen once. Trimming removed 0 bases at V and 9 bases at J, with 9 bases between. Germline values: CDR1 MNHEY, CDR2 SVGEGT. This CDR3 has 13 amino acids. This clonotype was obtained from a female donor with ankylosing spondylitis or in good health (not recorded which). The chain is built from TRBV6-2 or TRBV6-3 and TRBJ2-1, with TRBD2 as a possible D gene (5 bases). The sample comprised blood, either unsorted or a sorted T cell fraction (not recorded which). CDR3 sequence (DNA): TGTGCCAGCAGTTACTCACGGACTGGTGAGCAGTTCTTC. The encoded protein is CASSYSRTGEQFF.